These 32 T cell receptor beta chains came from one sample sequenced in a study of control samples from healthy donors and cancer patients. TCRdb's table, derived via immunoSEQ multiplex PCR, lists solely in-frame clones and lacks some. Here the sample table reports 150,000 to 200,000 clones. The sample comprised blood. These receptors all come from a woman under 40 in good health.

The rearrangement links TRBV15 to TRBJ1-6, with D unresolved. Trimming pared 0 bases from V and 7 bases from J, leaving 22 bases between. The CDR3 spans 19 residues. The V gene's germline CDR1 is LNHNV and CDR2 YYDKDF (reference sequence). In nucleotides, the CDR3 is TGTGCCACCAGCAGAGATATGGGGAGGGTCCGCTACCCAAATTCACCCCTCCACTTT. It codes for CATSRDMGRVRYPNSPLHF.

The V gene is TRBV28, the J gene TRBJ1-4, with D unclear. The CDR3 sequence is 15 residues long. Trimming stripped 1 base from V and 7 bases from J, with 13 bases between. CDR1 and CDR2 from the germline V gene are MDHEN and SYDVKM. DNA for the CDR3: TGTGCCAGCAGTTTATATCGGGCTTTTAGTGAAAAACTGTTTTTT. It yields the protein CASSLYRAFSEKLFF.

The chain carries TRBV5-1 and TRBJ1-2; D is perhaps TRBD1 (5 bases). Per germline, CDR1 SGHRS and CDR2 YFSETQ. There are 15 residues in the CDR3. V was clipped by 0 bases and J by 4 bases, with 13 bases between them. CDR3 amino acids: CASSLDGPGGYGYTF. The DNA of the CDR3 is TGCGCCAGCAGCTTGGACGGACCTGGGGGCTATGGCTACACCTTC. The entire variable domain, with the rest obtained from reference TRBV5-1 and TRBJ1-2, is as follows: KAGVTQTPRYLIKTRGQQVTLSCSPISGHRSVSWYQQTPGQGLQFLFEYFSETQRNKGNFPGRFSGRQFSNSRSEMNVSTLELGDSALYLCASSLDGPGGYGYTFGSGTRLTVV.

This rearrangement joins TRBV6-1 to TRBJ1-2; D gene unclear. CDR1 and CDR2 from the germline V gene are MNHNS and SASEGT. CDR3 length: 9 amino acids. Trimming took off 5 bases at V and 12 bases at J, with 7 bases between the two ends. The CDR3 reads CASSYSHTF. In nucleotides, the CDR3 is TGTGCCAGCAGTTATTCTCACACCTTC.

This chain joins TRBV20-1 and TRBJ2-7, with D tentatively TRBD1 or TRBD2 (5 bases each). This CDR3 spans 13 amino acids. V was pared by 3 bases and J by 4 bases, with 13 bases between. Germline CDR1 DFQATT, CDR2 SNEGSKA (reference sequence). The CDR3 DNA follows: TGCAGTGCTAGTCGGGACGGACAATACGAGCAGTACTTC. Residues: CSASRDGQYEQYF.

V is TRBV21-1 and J is TRBJ2-3; the table's D call, TRBD1, was not checked against the DNA. TRBV21-1 is noted as a pseudogene. This CDR3 comprises 15 residues. CDR3 amino acids: CASNNRALGTDTQYF. As DNA, the CDR3 is TGTGCCAGCAACAACAGGGCGTTAGGGACAGATACGCAGTATTTT.

The chain couples TRBV29-1 to TRBJ2-5; no reliable D call. From germline, CDR1 is SQVTM and CDR2 ANQGSEA. The CDR3 contains 14 residues. Between the trimmed V and J ends, which lost 4 bases and 3 bases, there was a span of 15 bases. The CDR3 loop reads CSVGKAGHKETQYF. DNA for the CDR3: TGCAGCGTTGGGAAGGCAGGTCATAAAGAGACCCAGTACTTC. The whole variable domain, remainder taken from reference TRBV29-1 and TRBJ2-5, is SAVISQKPSRDICQRGTSLTIQCQVDSQVTMMFWYRQQPGQSLTLIATANQGSEATYESGFVIDKFPISRPNLTFSTLTVSNMSPEDSSIYLCSVGKAGHKETQYFGPGTRLLVL.

The chain joins TRBV5-6 to TRBJ1-6; no definite D call. V lost 0 bases to trimming and J lost 0 bases, with 10 bases between them. The CDR3 totals 17 residues. Germline V lookup: CDR1 SGHDT, CDR2 YYEEEE. CDR3 nucleotides: TGTGCCAGCAGCTTGGATCCGGTCAGCTCCTATAATTCACCCCTCCACTTT. It is translated as CASSLDPVSSYNSPLHF.

The J gene is TRBJ2-3, the V gene TRBV6-4, with 8 bases identical to TRBD2. Germline loops: CDR1 MRHNA, CDR2 SNTAGT. The CDR3 runs 15 residues. J lost 1 base, V lost 0 bases, and 0 bases had no gene match. CDR3: CASSDSRGGTDTQYF. The CDR3 nucleotides are TGTGCCAGCAGTGACTCGCGGGGGGGCACAGATACGCAGTATTTT.

The chain employs TRBV4-1 and TRBJ1-1; TRBD1 agrees at 7 bases. CDR1 is MGHRA, CDR2 YSYEKL, per germline. With 4 bases clipped from V and 4 bases from J, the junction kept 9 bases outside the gene matches. This CDR3 spans 15 amino acids. CDR3 bases: TGCGCCAGCAGCCCATCCGACAGGGTGAGCACTGAAGCTTTCTTT. Encoded protein: CASSPSDRVSTEAFF.

As DNA, the CDR3 is TGTGCCAGCAGTTACTACCATCAGGGGGGGAACTATGGCTACACCTTC. Translating gives CASSYYHQGGNYGYTF. The chain employs TRBV6-5 and TRBJ1-2, with 7 bases lining up with TRBD1. V lost 1 base to trimming and J lost 2 bases; unmatched junction nucleotides: 7. CDR1 is MNHEY, CDR2 SVGAGI, per germline. The CDR3 spans 16 residues.

CDR3 nucleotides: TGTGCCAGCAGCTTGGTTGCAGGACCTATGCCCCAGCATTTT. Encoded protein: CASSLVAGPMPQHF. The rearrangement uses TRBV5-5 and TRBJ1-5, with no clear D. CDR1 is SGHKS and CDR2 is YYEKEE in the germline V gene (reference sequence). This CDR3 spans 14 amino acids. The germline V and J ends were trimmed by 0 bases and 9 bases, with 13 bases remaining between them.

This chain uses TRBV6-1 with TRBJ2-5; D not resolved. Germline CDR1 reads MNHNS; CDR2 reads SASEGT. The CDR3 is 14 residues long. V dropped 1 base and J dropped 5 bases, with 11 bases sitting between them. The CDR3 bases are TGTGCCAGCAGTGAAGTGGGCAGTTTGGAGACCCAGTACTTC. Translated: CASSEVGSLETQYF.

The gene calls are TRBV18 and TRBJ1-4, with D hard to call. V was trimmed by 6 bases and J by 5 bases, leaving 16 bases between them. CDR3 length: 15 amino acids. Germline values: CDR1 KGHSH, CDR2 LQKENI. The CDR3 spells CASSPTLGQNEKLFF. The CDR3 nucleotides are TGTGCCAGCTCCCCTACCCTGGGTCAAAATGAAAAACTGTTTTTT.

The V call is TRBV9, the J call TRBJ2-4; D is ambiguous. V dropped 3 bases and J dropped 3 bases, with 7 bases sitting between them. The CDR3 has 13 residues. Germline V gives CDR1 SGDLS, CDR2 YYNGEE. Here the CDR3 reads CASSGGDKNIQYF. CDR3 coding DNA: TGTGCCAGCAGCGGTGGGGACAAAAACATTCAGTACTTC.

The V call is TRBV25-1, the J call TRBJ1-6; D may be TRBD1 (5 bases). The V end lost 1 base, the J end lost 7 bases, and 11 bases lay between the germline ends. The germline V gene encodes CDR1 MGHDK and CDR2 SYGVNS. This CDR3 has 15 residues. The CDR3 nucleotides read TGTGCCAGCAGTGAATTTCAGGGAAGCAATTCACCCCTCCACTTT. It is translated as CASSEFQGSNSPLHF. Complete variable domain (other parts from reference TRBV25-1 and TRBJ1-6): EADIYQTPRYLVIGTGKKITLECSQTMGHDKMYWYQQDPGMELHLIHYSYGVNSTEKGDLSSESTVSRIRTEHFPLTLESARPSHTSQYLCASSEFQGSNSPLHFGNGTRLTVT.

The chain carries TRBV19 and TRBJ2-7; 8 nucleotides line up with TRBD1. Germline V gives CDR1 LNHDA, CDR2 SQIVND (reference sequence). The CDR3 totals 13 residues. Trimming cost V 8 bases and J 6 bases; bases outside gene matches: 9. The CDR3 coding sequence is TGTGCCAGTGCTGGACAGGGCATTGGCGAGCAGTACTTC. Encoded protein: CASAGQGIGEQYF.

The genes are TRBV27 and TRBJ2-1; D call uncertain. The CDR3 loop spans 16 amino acids. V was clipped by 6 bases and J by 7 bases, with 22 bases between them. The germline gives CDR1 MNHEY, CDR2 SMNVEV (reference sequence). Here the CDR3 DNA reads TGTGCCAGCAGCCCGGGCCTCGGTCGCCGGTGGAATGAGCAGTTCTTC. Its protein is CASSPGLGRRWNEQFF.

The chain is built from TRBV6-6 and TRBJ1-6; 7 bases are a match to TRBD1. The junction had 28 bases not matched to a gene; V was cut back by 5 bases and J by 0 bases. This CDR3 is built from 24 residues. Germline V CDR1 and CDR2: MNHNY, SVGAGI (reference sequence). The CDR3 spells CASSHHTLQKTGDTESSYNSPLHF. CDR3 coding DNA: TGTGCCAGCAGTCACCATACCCTCCAGAAAACAGGGGACACGGAAAGCTCCTATAATTCACCCCTCCACTTT.

V usage is TRBV2 and J usage is TRBJ2-3; maybe TRBD1 (6 bases). Germline values: CDR1 SNHLY, CDR2 FYNNEI. V shed 6 bases and J shed 6 bases, with 10 bases lying between them. CDR3 length: 12 amino acids. In DNA, the CDR3 is TGTGCCAGCAGGCTAACAGGGGATACGCAGTATTTT. Its protein is CASRLTGDTQYF.

The gene calls are TRBV1 and TRBJ2-6; the tabulated D call, TRBD1, remains unverified against the DNA. TRBV1 is labeled a pseudogene. The length of the CDR3 is 17 residues. The CDR3: CTSSFCRGLTGANVLTF. The CDR3 region has the DNA TGCACCAGCAGCTTCTGTAGGGGTCTAACTGGGGCCAACGTCCTGACTTTC.

The chain carries TRBV5-1 and TRBJ1-6; 9 bases map to TRBD1. In germline, CDR1 is SGHRS, CDR2 YFSETQ. The CDR3 covers 12 residues. V was clipped by 8 bases and J by 11 bases; unmatched bases: 5. CDR3 amino acids: CASGTGTTPLHF. CDR3 DNA: TGCGCCAGTGGGACAGGGACGACACCCCTCCACTTT. Complete variable domain (other parts from reference TRBV5-1 and TRBJ1-6): KAGVTQTPRYLIKTRGQQVTLSCSPISGHRSVSWYQQTPGQGLQFLFEYFSETQRNKGNFPGRFSGRQFSNSRSEMNVSTLELGDSALYLCASGTGTTPLHFGNGTRLTVT.

V gene TRBV5-1 combines with J gene TRBJ1-5, with 9 bases identical to TRBD1. CDR1 is SGHRS and CDR2 is YFSETQ in the germline V gene. The junction had 12 bases not matched to a gene; V was cut back by 0 bases and J by 11 bases. This CDR3 is 16 amino acids long. The CDR3 is CASSLGDREDVGTQHF. CDR3 coding DNA: TGCGCCAGCAGCTTGGGGGACAGGGAGGACGTAGGAACCCAGCATTTT. Together with reference TRBV5-1 and TRBJ1-5, the CDR3 gives the full variable domain: KAGVTQTPRYLIKTRGQQVTLSCSPISGHRSVSWYQQTPGQGLQFLFEYFSETQRNKGNFPGRFSGRQFSNSRSEMNVSTLELGDSALYLCASSLGDREDVGTQHFGDGTRLSIL.

The gene calls are TRBV11-2 and TRBJ2-5; tentative D call: TRBD2 (6 bases). Between the trimmed V and J ends, which lost 5 bases and 9 bases, there was a span of 16 bases. The CDR3 is 13 residues long. The germline V gene has CDR1 SGHAT and CDR2 FQNNGV. CDR3 bases: TGTGCCAGCAGCCCGCGGGGAGGAAGGGCCCAGTACTTC. It yields the protein CASSPRGGRAQYF.

The V and J genes are TRBV6-5 and TRBJ1-1; perhaps TRBD1 as D (5 bases). Looked up from germline, CDR1 is MNHEY and CDR2 is SVGAGI. V was clipped by 0 bases and J by 1 base, with 9 bases between them. There are 15 residues in the CDR3. The DNA of the CDR3 is TGTGCCAGCAGTTACTCGAGGGGCTGGAACACTGAAGCTTTCTTT. It translates to CASSYSRGWNTEAFF.

A remark on this clone: Germline and junction disagree at one end, which may indicate a read error. This chain uses TRBV19 with TRBJ2-3; 9 bases are shared with TRBD2. Germline V gives CDR1 LNHDA, CDR2 SQIVND (reference sequence). CDR3 size: 14 residues. CDR3 DNA sequence: TGTGCCAGTAGTATCGTGGCTAGCGGGGATGTAACGGATTTT. It specifies CASSIVASGDVTDF.

The chain carries TRBV10-2 and TRBJ1-1, with unresolved D. The V end lost 3 bases, the J end lost 5 bases, and 10 bases lay between the germline ends. This CDR3 has 13 amino acids. Germline CDR1 WSHSY, CDR2 SAAADI. The CDR3 region has the DNA TGCGCCAGCAGTGACCCCCGGGGAACTGAAGCTTTCTTT. Its translation: CASSDPRGTEAFF.

The rearrangement uses TRBV15 and TRBJ2-7; 7 nucleotides match TRBD2. Germline CDR1 and CDR2: LNHNV and YYDKDF (reference sequence). The CDR3 totals 14 residues. The J segment lost 5 bases and the V segment lost 0 bases, leaving 4 bases of the junction unmatched. CDR3 loop: CATSRDLGGNEQYF. CDR3 in DNA: TGTGCCACCAGCAGAGATCTGGGAGGGAACGAGCAGTACTTC.

The V gene is TRBV7-2, the J gene TRBJ2-7, with 8 bases that match TRBD2. Germline CDR1 reads SGHTA; CDR2 reads FQGNSA. The trim removed 2 bases at V and 0 bases at J, leaving 6 bases unmatched. The CDR3 length is 16 residues. The CDR3 sequence: CASSLRRGASSYEQYF. CDR3 DNA: TGTGCCAGCAGCTTAAGGCGGGGGGCCAGCTCCTACGAGCAGTACTTC.

The J gene is TRBJ2-1, the V gene TRBV6-4; D uncertain. V was shortened by 0 bases and J by 5 bases, with 5 bases between the two germline ends. Germline CDR1 and CDR2: MRHNA and SNTAGT. The CDR3 extends over 13 amino acids. CDR3 in DNA: TGTGCCAGCAGTGACTCGAGCAACAATGAGCAGTTCTTC. This gives the protein CASSDSSNNEQFF.

The chain links TRBV19 to TRBJ1-2; 8 positions match TRBD1. The germline V gene encodes CDR1 LNHDA and CDR2 SQIVND (reference sequence). CDR3 length equals 13 residues. J lost 6 bases, V lost 11 bases, and 11 bases had no gene match. CDR3 bases: TGTGCCTCCCACCAGGGGGCGCGGAATGGCTACACCTTC. Translation gives CASHQGARNGYTF.

This rearrangement joins TRBV7-9 to TRBJ1-1; D not resolved. The CDR3 has 12 amino acids. V was trimmed by 1 base and J by 10 bases, leaving 10 bases between them. CDR1 and CDR2 from the germline V gene are SEHNR and FQNEAQ (reference sequence). CDR3 region: CASSLGVRGAFF. CDR3 DNA: TGTGCCAGCAGCTTAGGGGTAAGAGGAGCTTTCTTT. Based on the CDR3 plus reference TRBV7-9 and TRBJ1-1, the full variable domain is DTGVSQNPRHKITKRGQNVTFRCDPISEHNRLYWYRQTLGQGPEFLTYFQNEAQLEKSRLLSDRFSAERPKGSFSTLEIQRTEQGDSAMYLCASSLGVRGAFFGQGTRLTVV.